This TCR beta chain was observed in a study of cytomegalovirus exposure and HLA in healthy donors. The PCR was carried out with 60 Vbeta primers and 13 Jbeta primers. Per the study methods: Approximately 80 million unique TCR beta chains, roughly 11 million of them shared, were counted by a later analysis. Libraries were prepared by immunoSEQ multiplex PCR; TCRdb keeps only in-frame clonotypes and omits some of them. Clonal size and the V and J genes are those of that table, whereas D and trimming came from the DNA. In the table there are about 150,000 clones, around 79% of which are singletons. Of note for this clone: Its target is not known.

The germline CDR1 and CDR2 sequences are MGHDK and SYGVNS. V was clipped by 3 bases and J by 3 bases, with 13 bases between them. The CDR3 has 15 residues. Regarding the study as a whole: A later analysis linked a missense DCLRE1C variant to TCR beta V- and J-gene trimming. The authors listed approximately 150 TCR beta chains as cytomegalovirus-associated.

The rearrangement uses TRBV25-1 and TRBJ2-3, with D perhaps matching TRBD2 (5 bases). The source material was PBMCs. The TCR comes from a man aged 25-45 years in good health and CMV-seropositive. The CDR3 DNA is TGTGCCAGCAGTGACCCGAGGGATGTAACAGATACGCAGTATTTT. Amino acids: CASSDPRDVTDTQYF.